These 25 T cell receptor beta chains share one sample of origin, sequenced in a study of Ad26.COV2.S vaccination and SARS-CoV-2 variants. Assay used: immunoSEQ multiplex PCR; TCRdb lists only in-frame clones, some missing. The sample consists of just over 350,000 clones, about 92% of them appearing once. The source material was peripheral blood, sampled after recovery from COVID-19. The receptor set was obtained from a human donor who had recovered from COVID-19.

The chain is built from TRBV5-4 and TRBJ1-2; D unresolved. V was shortened by 2 bases and J by 10 bases, with 9 bases between the two germline ends. There are 11 residues in the CDR3. Germline assignment: CDR1 SGHNT and CDR2 YYREEE (reference sequence). This CDR3 reads CASSFGGPYTF. In nucleotides, the CDR3 is TGTGCCAGCAGCTTCGGTGGCCCCTACACCTTC.

CDR3 nucleotides: TGTGCCAGCAACCGGGGGGCACAATATGGCTACACCTTC. This encodes CASNRGAQYGYTF. The V call is TRBV12-3 or TRBV12-4, the J call TRBJ1-2; D perhaps matches TRBD1 (6 bases). Trimming took 7 bases from V and 5 from J, leaving 14 bases between them. The CDR3 has 13 residues.

The chain recombines TRBV2 with TRBJ2-2, with unresolved D. Trimming took 9 bases from V and 0 from J, leaving 11 bases between them. CDR3 length: 14 residues. Germline CDR1 is SNHLY and CDR2 is FYNNEI. CDR3 in amino acids: CASYISSNTGELFF. CDR3 in DNA: TGTGCCAGTTACATCAGCTCGAACACCGGGGAGCTGTTTTTT.

The chain has TRBV2 and TRBJ2-6, with D perhaps matching TRBD1 (5 bases). V gave up 5 bases and J gave up 2 bases, with 16 bases separating them. This CDR3 has 17 amino acids. Germline CDR1 and CDR2: SNHLY and FYNNEI. The CDR3 region is CASSRQIVWAGANVLTF. DNA for the CDR3: TGTGCCAGCAGTCGACAGATTGTCTGGGCTGGGGCCAACGTCCTGACTTTC. The variable domain in full, completed from reference TRBV2 and TRBJ2-6, reads EPEVTQTPSHQVTQMGQEVILRCVPISNHLYFYWYRQILGQKVEFLVSFYNNEISEKSEIFDDQFSVERPDGSNFTLKIRSTKLEDSAMYFCASSRQIVWAGANVLTFGAGSRLTVL.

The rearrangement links TRBV6-1 to TRBJ2-3; TRBD1 aligns across 7 bases. This CDR3 has 20 residues. The V and J ends lost 0 bases and 1 base, in that order; junction bases with no gene match: 16. CDR1 is MNHNS, CDR2 SASEGT, per germline. CDR3 region: CASSEAGYYLTGPRTDTQYF. Written as DNA, the CDR3 is TGTGCCAGCAGTGAAGCTGGGTACTATTTGACAGGGCCCCGCACAGATACGCAGTATTTT.

The chain combines TRBV29-1 with TRBJ2-2; D may be TRBD2 (5 bases). The V gene lost 6 bases and the J gene lost 4 bases, with 15 bases spanning the gap. CDR1 and CDR2 from the germline V gene are SQVTM and ANQGSEA. The CDR3 has 14 residues. The chain's CDR3 is CSVTPGLGTGELFF. The CDR3 bases are TGCAGCGTGACCCCGGGATTAGGCACCGGGGAGCTGTTTTTT.

The J gene is TRBJ1-1, the V gene TRBV6-2 or TRBV6-3; TRBD1 aligns across 7 bases. Germline V CDR1 and CDR2: MNHEY, SVGEGT. V was clipped by 6 bases and J by 5 bases; unmatched bases: 9. The CDR3 length is 14 residues. CDR3 amino acids: CASRYDRVETEAFF. DNA of the CDR3: TGTGCCAGCAGATACGACAGGGTCGAAACTGAAGCTTTCTTT.

CDR3 region: CASSDDRGLMNTEAFF. CDR3 in DNA: TGCGCCAGCAGCGACGACAGGGGGCTAATGAACACTGAAGCTTTCTTT. This rearrangement joins TRBV5-1 to TRBJ1-1; the match to TRBD1 covers 10 bases. This CDR3 contains 16 residues. V trimming: 4 bases; J trimming: 0 bases; junction bases outside the gene matches: 6. Germline loops: CDR1 SGHRS, CDR2 YFSETQ.

The V call is TRBV5-5, the J call TRBJ1-2, with 7 bases that match TRBD1. This CDR3 comprises 16 residues. J lost 4 bases, V lost 4 bases, and 13 bases had no gene match. CDR1 and CDR2 from the germline V gene are SGHKS and YYEKEE (reference sequence). The CDR3 sequence: CASSTTRQGWAYGYTF. CDR3 nucleotide sequence: TGTGCCAGCAGCACAACTCGACAGGGTTGGGCCTATGGCTACACCTTC.

This CDR3 is CASSKEQGANSGANVLTF. The CDR3 DNA sequence: TGTGCCAGCAGCAAAGAACAGGGGGCCAACTCTGGGGCCAACGTCCTGACTTTC. The rearrangement joins TRBV5-8 to TRBJ2-6; 9 bases fit TRBD1. This CDR3 spans 18 amino acids. J lost 0 bases, V lost 4 bases, and 8 bases had no gene match. In germline, CDR1 is SGHTS, CDR2 YDEGEE.

This clone was found once. The germline gene is not matched at one end of the junction; a read error may be the cause. This rearrangement joins TRBV7-2 to TRBJ2-7; D possibly corresponds to TRBD1 (7 bases). Germline V gene data show CDR1 as SGHTA and CDR2 as FQGNSA. This CDR3 spans 15 amino acids. CDR3 sequence: CASSLATGSPYEQYF. In DNA, the CDR3 is TGTGCCAGCAGCCTAGCGACAGGGTCCCCCTACGAGCAGTACTTC.

This clone was detected only once. The J gene is TRBJ2-3, the V gene TRBV7-9; TRBD2 matches at 10 bases. Trimming took 3 bases from V and 0 from J; bases not matched to a gene: 3. There are 16 residues in the CDR3. The germline V gene encodes CDR1 SEHNR and CDR2 FQNEAQ (reference sequence). The CDR3 sequence: CASSFTSGDSTDTQYF. DNA of the CDR3: TGTGCCAGCAGCTTTACTAGCGGGGATAGCACAGATACGCAGTATTTT.

V is TRBV27 and J is TRBJ1-6; 7 bases are a match to TRBD1. V shed 3 bases and J 0 bases; nucleotides not matched to a gene: 5. The CDR3 sequence is 17 residues long. Germline lookup yields CDR1 MNHEY and CDR2 SMNVEV (reference sequence). The CDR3 DNA is TGTGCCAGCAGTTTTGACAGGGACATCTCCTATAATTCACCCCTCCACTTT. Residues: CASSFDRDISYNSPLHF.

DNA for the CDR3: TGTGCCACCGAAATGGGCGGGACAGGGTACTACGAGCAGTACTTC. Protein sequence: CATEMGGTGYYEQYF. The chain recombines TRBV6-5 with TRBJ2-7, with 9 bases aligning to TRBD1. The CDR3 totals 15 residues. Trimming took 10 bases from V and 3 from J; bases not matched to a gene: 13. The germline gives CDR1 MNHEY, CDR2 SVGAGI.

The genes are TRBV20-1 and TRBJ1-1; the D is unclear. There are 11 residues in the CDR3. Deletions cut 5 bases from V and 0 bases from J, with 4 bases between. CDR1 DFQATT and CDR2 SNEGSKA come from the germline V gene (reference sequence). The DNA of the CDR3 is TGCAGTGCTGAGGTGAACACTGAAGCTTTCTTT. The encoded protein is CSAEVNTEAFF.

The chain is built from TRBV7-9 and TRBJ2-7, with TRBD2 matching 8 bases. Germline trimming cut 4 bases from V and 5 bases from J; bases unmatched to any gene: 1. The CDR3 is 12 amino acids. Germline V CDR1 and CDR2: SEHNR, FQNEAQ (reference sequence). Here the CDR3 DNA reads TGTGCCAGCAGCTGGGGACTAGACGAGCAGTACTTC. It specifies CASSWGLDEQYF. The variable domain in full, with the rest retrieved from reference TRBV7-9 and TRBJ2-7, is DTGVSQNPRHKITKRGQNVTFRCDPISEHNRLYWYRQTLGQGPEFLTYFQNEAQLEKSRLLSDRFSAERPKGSFSTLEIQRTEQGDSAMYLCASSWGLDEQYFGPGTRLTVT.

This rearrangement joins TRBV7-9 to TRBJ2-3; D is tentatively TRBD1 or TRBD2 (5 bases each). V gave up 5 bases and J gave up 2 bases, with 11 bases separating them. CDR3 length equals 14 residues. CDR1 and CDR2 from the germline V gene are SEHNR and FQNEAQ (reference sequence). CDR3: CASSDRGNTDTQYF. The CDR3, as DNA: TGTGCCAGCAGCGATCGGGGCAACACAGATACGCAGTATTTT.

This clone was seen once. The chain links TRBV7-6 to TRBJ1-1; D perhaps matches TRBD1 (6 bases). The CDR3 sequence is 14 residues long. V lost 5 bases, J lost 6 bases, and 16 bases lay in between. Germline CDR1 reads SGHVS; CDR2 reads FNYEAQ. The CDR3 region is CASSAGGTHAEAFF. Here the CDR3 DNA reads TGTGCCAGCAGCGCGGGCGGGACACATGCTGAAGCTTTCTTT.

This clone appeared a few times. The rearrangement uses TRBV7-8 and TRBJ1-2, with unresolved D. V was clipped by 1 base and J by 4 bases, with 10 bases between them. Germline V gene lookup returns CDR1 SGHVS and CDR2 FQNEAQ. The CDR3 length is 14 residues. Here the CDR3 reads CASSLDEQVYGYTF. CDR3 nucleotides: TGTGCCAGCAGCTTAGATGAGCAGGTCTATGGCTACACCTTC.

The genes are TRBV11-2 and TRBJ2-3; no clear D gene. This CDR3 has 14 amino acids. Germline V gene lookup returns CDR1 SGHAT and CDR2 FQNNGV. V lost 5 bases, J lost 0 bases, and 9 bases lay in between. For the CDR3, the DNA is TGTGCCAGCAGCGAACGGCGCAGCACAGATACGCAGTATTTT. This sequence encodes CASSERRSTDTQYF.

V is TRBV4-1 and J is TRBJ2-7; D ambiguous. The germline V gene encodes CDR1 MGHRA and CDR2 YSYEKL. V gave up 0 bases and J gave up 7 bases, with 7 bases separating them. The CDR3 loop spans 12 amino acids. In nucleotides, the CDR3 is TGCGCCAGCAGCCAAGATTCTTTAGAGCAGTACTTC. This codes for CASSQDSLEQYF.

This chain connects TRBV5-6 to TRBJ2-2; tentative D call: TRBD1 (6 bases). The CDR3 runs 15 residues. Trimming left V 2 bases short and J 1 base short, with 9 bases between. CDR1 is SGHDT, CDR2 YYEEEE, per germline. CDR3 sequence: CASSLTGQNTGELFF. CDR3 DNA: TGTGCCAGCAGCTTAACAGGGCAGAACACCGGGGAGCTGTTTTTT.

V is TRBV12-2 and J is TRBJ1-6. TRBV12-2 is described as a pseudogene. The CDR3 totals 15 residues. The CDR3 loop reads CASRLAHSYNSPLHF. CDR3 sequence (DNA): TGTGCAAGTCGCTTAGCGCACTCCTATAATTCACCCCTCCACTTT.

The rearrangement uses TRBV6-5 and TRBJ2-1; possibly TRBD1 for D (6 bases). The CDR3 is 14 amino acids. V was pared by 8 bases and J by 0 bases, with 11 bases between. Looked up from germline, CDR1 is MNHEY and CDR2 is SVGAGI. The CDR3 region has the DNA TGTGCCAGCCAAAGGGACAACTCCTACAATGAGCAGTTCTTC. It codes for CASQRDNSYNEQFF.

This sequence joins TRBV13 and TRBJ1-2; the match to TRBD1 covers 9 bases. V was pared by 3 bases and J by 4 bases, with 9 bases of the junction left unmatched. Germline loops: CDR1 PRHDT, CDR2 FYEKMQ (reference sequence). The CDR3 consists of 16 residues. The chain's CDR3 is CASSFPRDRDLYGYTF. The CDR3 bases are TGTGCCAGCAGCTTCCCCCGGGACAGGGACCTCTATGGCTACACCTTC.